The T cell receptor (beta chain) described here comes from a study of T cell changes during pregnancy in multiple sclerosis (dated by TCRdb to between 2018 and 2021). For the study in its entirety: The study looked at changes in the T cell repertoire across pregnancy in women with multiple sclerosis.

The germline V gene (reference sequence) specifies SGHNT as CDR1 and YYREEE as CDR2. Trimming leaves V shorter by 4 bases and J shorter by 4 bases, with the junction holding 12 bases beyond the gene matches. From the cysteine up to the phenylalanine, the CDR3 has a length of 16 residues. The entry retains the CDR3 DNA only, 48 bases that are in frame from base 1. Library creation used the immunoSEQ multiplex PCR assay. Imported from immuneACCESS, the table was reduced by TCRdb to in-frame sequences with V and J called. These copies leave out some clones; in studies compared against another copy, an unresolved V gene accounts for under half, and the cause of the remainder is not known. The sample includes some 80,000 clones, with roughly nine tenths observed a single time. The ten biggest clones cover 2.5% to 3% of the sample. Concerning this clone: Its antigen target is currently unknown. Per-nucleotide qualities are absent, and no much larger clonotype sits a single base away.

The chain was built from TRBV5-4 and TRBJ1-2; TRBD1 agrees with 8 junctional bases. The specimen was peripheral blood, collected in the first trimester of pregnancy. This sequence originates from a female donor with multiple sclerosis, enrolled in a pregnancy study. The DNA reads TGTGCCAGCAGCCAGGGTGACAGGGGAGACCTCTATGGCTACACCTTC. This encodes CASSQGDRGDLYGYTF.